This T cell receptor beta chain was observed in a study of CD8+ T cells in alopecia areata (dated by TCRdb to between 2017 and 2018). A note on the overall study: The treated patients, all with moderate-to-severe alopecia areata, were enrolled in an open-label pilot trial of oral tofacitinib given at 5 to 10 mg twice daily. Tofacitinib was given for 6 to 18 months, followed by 6 months of follow-up off drug to assess delayed response and recurrence. For the treated patients, the SALT score, which quantifies what percentage of scalp surface area is affected, served as the measure of disease severity. The study used high-throughput TCRbeta sequencing to examine T cell clonal expansion in alopecia areata, in both the C3H/HeJ mouse model and human patients. Human TCRbeta sequencing covered scalp tissue and sorted CD4+ and CD8+ peripheral blood T cells from patchy and totalis/universalis alopecia areata patients and healthy controls. Patients on tofacitinib were biopsied at baseline and after 4 and 24 weeks of treatment, and several of the patients also had a later scalp biopsy. Scalp clonality was compared among normal scalp (n=4), patchy alopecia areata scalp (n=8), and alopecia totalis/universalis scalp (n=8). RNA was obtained with the PAXgene miRNA kit for fixed scalp, the miRNeasy kit for PBMCs, and the RNeasy kit for mouse skin. TCRbeta CDR3 regions were amplified by immunoSEQ multiplex PCR with 35 Vbeta forward and 13 Jbeta reverse primers. What the work shows at the level of the full study, not this receptor alone: Scalp clonality and the number of expanded CD8+ clones among the top 100 scalp clones were significantly decreased by tofacitinib. TCR sequences shared between patients were less clear than in mice, possibly partly because of HLA diversity in the patient population. Because the treated cohort was small and had just a single nonresponder, larger studies are needed to establish links between baseline CD8+ expansion and response. Resident alphabeta T cells in normal human skin are also sequenced, complicating scalp TCR repertoire analysis, unlike mouse skin dominated by gammadelta T cells. Compared with normal scalp, lesional scalp, particularly in alopecia totalis/universalis, had higher clonality and more expanded CD8+ clones, which suggests antigenic drive. Many expanded lesional clones were found to persist in scalp and blood during tofacitinib treatment, and relapse after treatment cessation may be partly explained by this persistence.

The CDR3 spans 16 residues, from the cysteine through the phenylalanine. Here the CDR3 DNA is all that survives: 48 bases in frame from base 1. The germline V gene encodes CDR1 MGHRA and CDR2 YSYEKL. Trimming takes 6 bases from V and 2 bases from J, and the germline ends sit 19 bases apart. This clone was recorded only once. Which antigen it targets is not known. Per-base quality was not reported, and no clone a single base away is much larger than it. Libraries were built with the immunoSEQ multiplex PCR assay. RNA was extracted from all samples and reverse transcribed into cDNA, which served as template for TCR sequencing. SuperScript III was used to make first-strand cDNA, primed with a 2:1 mix of oligo-dT and random hexamers. A synthetic immune receptor repertoire was used to assess amplification bias, and residual bias was removed computationally. In the paper's pipeline: Raw reads were preprocessed to remove errors, and CDR3 was defined by IMGT conventions from the conserved cysteine to phenylalanine. Clonality was calculated as 1 minus Shannon entropy normalized by log2 of the number of productive unique TCRs. Whether each scalp clone was CD4 or CD8 was inferred by checking scalp TCRbeta sequences against the CD4 and CD8 repertoires from sorted blood. Held by TCRdb, this immuneACCESS table contains in-frame sequences only and omits some clones. Under half of the omission traces to an unresolved V gene where checked; the cause of the rest is unknown. The V and J calls and the clone size are those of that table, but D and trimming were determined from the DNA. Recorded for this sample are 79,000 or so clones; approximately 64% of them occurred a single time. The top ten clones comprise 20% to 30% of the sample.

The time point label on this specimen signifies: about 5 months on oral tofacitinib. Per the publication, the treatment or condition label means: oral pan-JAK inhibitor, 5-10 mg twice daily. Lesional scalp punch biopsies and peripheral blood were obtained from alopecia areata patients. PBMCs were isolated by density centrifugation and stained for CD3, CD4 and CD8, after which CD4+ and CD8+ T cells were sorted on a FACSAria. The receptor's source is a human donor with alopecia areata. Material: CD8+ T cells sorted from blood, obtained at week 24, from a patient treated with tofacitinib. This chain is built from TRBV4-1 and TRBJ2-5; TRBD1 might be the D gene, on 6 matching bases. The bases read TGCGCCAGCAGACACAGAACAGGGAACTTGCAAGAGACCCAGTACTTC. The encoded protein is CASRHRTGNLQETQYF.